Presented here are 19 T cell receptor beta chains from one specimen sequenced in a study of blood T cell repertoires in COVID-19. The repertoire was sequenced with immunoSEQ multiplex PCR; TCRdb's copy has only in-frame clones and lacks some. The data hold over 150,000 clones, with approximately 80% observed a single time. The sequenced sample consisted of PBMCs or T cells enriched from blood (not recorded which). These receptors were collected from a woman between 50 and 59 years old who had recovered from COVID-19.

This chain links TRBV7-8 with TRBJ1-2; a possible D gene is TRBD1 (6 bases). Trimming stripped 0 bases from V and 4 bases from J, with 15 bases between. CDR1 is SGHVS, CDR2 FQNEAQ, per germline. The CDR3 runs 16 residues. CDR3 bases: TGTGCCAGCAGCTTAGCCGTGACAGGTCGGGGCTATGGCTACACCTTC. This gives the protein CASSLAVTGRGYGYTF.

This chain connects TRBV27 to TRBJ2-6, with D possibly matching TRBD1 (6 bases). CDR3 length: 18 amino acids. CDR1 is MNHEY, CDR2 SMNVEV, per germline (reference sequence). Trimming removed 5 bases from V and 1 base from J, with 18 bases in between. The CDR3 loop reads CASSPYTGLGSGANVLTF. DNA for the CDR3: TGTGCCAGCAGTCCCTATACAGGGCTGGGGTCTGGGGCCAACGTCCTGACTTTC.

V and J are TRBV2 and TRBJ1-2; maybe TRBD1 (6 bases). In germline, CDR1 is SNHLY, CDR2 FYNNEI. The CDR3 has 13 amino acids. V was shortened by 6 bases and J by 2 bases, with 10 bases between the two germline ends. This CDR3 reads CASSTDSNYGYTF. As DNA, the CDR3 is TGTGCCAGCAGCACGGACAGCAACTATGGCTACACCTTC.

This sequence joins TRBV10-3 and TRBJ2-1, with 8 bases matching TRBD1. This CDR3 has 14 residues. V lost 7 bases, J lost 8 bases, and 10 bases stayed unmatched. Germline assignment: CDR1 ENHRY and CDR2 SYGVKD. The CDR3 loop reads CAIKGQGSRYEQFF. CDR3 bases: TGTGCCATCAAAGGACAGGGTTCTCGGTATGAGCAGTTCTTC.

This clone appeared once. V is TRBV3-1 (or the pseudogene TRBV3-2) and J is TRBJ1-2, with a weak D call TRBD1 (5 bases). Looked up from germline, CDR1 is LGHDT and CDR2 is YNNKEL (reference sequence). Between the trimmed V and J ends, which lost 3 bases and 4 bases, there was a span of 15 bases. The CDR3 is 15 amino acids. DNA for the CDR3: TGTGCCAGCAGCCACCTTTCGAAGGGGCCCTATGGCTACACCTTC. This translates into CASSHLSKGPYGYTF.

V gene TRBV6-4 combines with J gene TRBJ2-7, with D hard to call. Germline V gene data show CDR1 as MRHNA and CDR2 as SNTAGT. The CDR3 has 14 residues. V lost 9 bases and J lost 0, with 15 bases in between. CDR3 nucleotides: TGTGCCAGTGACTCTCCGATAAGCTCCTACGAGCAGTACTTC. Protein sequence: CASDSPISSYEQYF.

This clone has just a few counts. The gene calls are TRBV28 and TRBJ1-4, with 8 bases matching TRBD1. The CDR3 runs to 14 residues. Unmatched junction bases numbered 3, after V lost 4 bases and J lost 5 bases. Germline V CDR1 and CDR2: MDHEN, SYDVKM. The CDR3 DNA follows: TGTGCCAGCAGTTCAGGGGGCGGAAATGAAAAACTGTTTTTT. Amino acid sequence: CASSSGGGNEKLFF.

The J gene is TRBJ1-2, the V gene TRBV30, with D unclear. The CDR3 is 16 residues long. Deletions cut 1 base from V and 2 bases from J, with 17 bases between. Germline V gene sequence: CDR1 GTSNPN, CDR2 SVGIG (reference sequence). The CDR3 nucleotides read TGTGCCTGGAGTGCTCAGATCCCAAACAGCAACTATGGCTACACCTTC. It translates to CAWSAQIPNSNYGYTF.

This clone was found once. The chain employs TRBV30 and TRBJ1-5, with D unresolved. Germline assignment: CDR1 GTSNPN and CDR2 SVGIG (reference sequence). This CDR3 has 12 residues. Between the trimmed V and J ends, which lost 1 base and 4 bases, there was a span of 5 bases. The CDR3 is CAWSDSNQPQHF. The CDR3 DNA sequence: TGTGCCTGGAGTGACTCGAATCAGCCCCAGCATTTT.

This clone was recorded once. The rearrangement links TRBV7-6 to TRBJ2-1, with TRBD2 identical over 9 bases. Trimming took 1 base from V and 7 from J; bases not matched to a gene: 2. The CDR3 contains 14 residues. From germline, CDR1 is SGHVS and CDR2 FNYEAQ. The CDR3 here is CASSLGLAGNEQFF. DNA for the CDR3: TGTGCCAGCAGCTTAGGGCTAGCGGGGAATGAGCAGTTCTTC.

The chain links TRBV2 to TRBJ2-1; D is possibly TRBD2 (6 bases). The germline V gene has CDR1 SNHLY and CDR2 FYNNEI. Trimming removed 8 bases from V and 7 bases from J, with 15 bases in between. This CDR3 region has 13 residues. The CDR3: CASGRTIANEQFF. DNA for the CDR3: TGTGCCAGCGGTAGGACTATAGCTAATGAGCAGTTCTTC. The whole variable domain, filled in from reference TRBV2 and TRBJ2-1, reads EPEVTQTPSHQVTQMGQEVILRCVPISNHLYFYWYRQILGQKVEFLVSFYNNEISEKSEIFDDQFSVERPDGSNFTLKIRSTKLEDSAMYFCASGRTIANEQFFGPGTRLTVL.

The gene calls are TRBV28 and TRBJ2-3; 11 bases agree with TRBD2. Germline lookup yields CDR1 MDHEN and CDR2 SYDVKM. The V and J ends lost 3 bases and 3 bases, in that order; junction bases with no gene match: 11. The CDR3 has 18 amino acids. CDR3 sequence (DNA): TGTGCCAGCAGTTTGTGGAACCTAGCGGGAGGTGGTACAGATACGCAGTATTTT. This codes for CASSLWNLAGGGTDTQYF.

This clone was counted a few times. In nucleotides, the CDR3 is TGTGCCAGCAGCTCGTACAATGAGCAGTTCTTC. Amino acids: CASSSYNEQFF. The chain is built from TRBV3-1 (or the pseudogene TRBV3-2) and TRBJ2-1; no reliable D call. The germline V gene has CDR1 LGHDT and CDR2 YNNKEL (reference sequence). The V gene lost 5 bases and the J gene lost 4 bases, with 3 bases spanning the gap. There are 11 residues in the CDR3.

V gene TRBV27 combines with J gene TRBJ2-1, with D tentatively TRBD2 (5 bases). This CDR3 is 17 amino acids long. Germline V gives CDR1 MNHEY, CDR2 SMNVEV (reference sequence). Trimming cost V 2 bases and J 5 bases, with 19 bases left between them. CDR3 loop: CASSLVPADVGDNEQFF. The CDR3 DNA follows: TGTGCCAGCAGTTTAGTCCCAGCGGACGTAGGCGACAATGAGCAGTTCTTC.

This chain joins TRBV7-8 and TRBJ1-5; D gene uncertain. This CDR3 is 14 amino acids long. From germline, CDR1 is SGHVS and CDR2 FQNEAQ. V was pared by 5 bases and J by 5 bases, with 13 bases between. The CDR3 loop is CASSPATRDQPQHF. CDR3 DNA sequence: TGTGCCAGCAGCCCAGCTACGAGGGATCAGCCCCAGCATTTT.

V and J are TRBV3-1 (or the pseudogene TRBV3-2) and TRBJ2-1, with TRBD1 as a possible D gene (7 bases). The CDR3 contains 14 residues. Trimming cost V 5 bases and J 10 bases, with 18 bases left between them. Germline loops: CDR1 LGHDT, CDR2 YNNKEL (reference sequence). CDR3 in amino acids: CASSGQTGAGEQFF. The CDR3 DNA reads as TGTGCCAGCAGCGGACAAACAGGGGCGGGGGAGCAGTTCTTC.

The chain is built from TRBV7-3 and TRBJ2-5, with D possibly being TRBD2 (5 bases). The CDR3 consists of 13 residues. Germline V gene sequence: CDR1 SGHTA, CDR2 FQGTGA. Trimming left V 1 base short and J 2 bases short, with 5 bases between. As DNA, the CDR3 is TGTGCCAGCAGCTTAAGAGGGCAAGAGACCCAGTACTTC. Translating it yields CASSLRGQETQYF.

The rearrangement joins TRBV28 to TRBJ2-1, with 10 bases matching TRBD2. J was trimmed by 6 bases and V by 6 bases; bases with no gene match: 5. The CDR3 is 14 amino acids. CDR1 is MDHEN and CDR2 is SYDVKM in the germline V gene. The CDR3 nucleotides read TGTGCCAGCAGAGTCCGACTAGCGGGCAATGAGCAGTTCTTC. Protein: CASRVRLAGNEQFF.

The chain has TRBV4-3 and TRBJ2-1; 8 nucleotides align to TRBD2. This CDR3 contains 14 residues. V lost 5 bases, J lost 4 bases, and 4 bases stayed unmatched. Per germline, CDR1 LGHNA and CDR2 YSLEER. The CDR3 bases are TGCGCCAGCAGCTCCGGGACTAGATACAATGAGCAGTTCTTC. This sequence encodes CASSSGTRYNEQFF.